This T cell receptor (beta chain) was identified during a study of blood T cells in healthy people across ages. Alongside a J-beta primer mix, a sample-barcoded 5' primer served in a second PCR lasting 7 to 11 cycles. TCRdb reanalysed the 5' RACE reads using MiXCR and keeps one entry per CDR3 protein. The sample has 550,000 to 650,000 distinct CDR3 sequences, roughly a quarter seen once; the top ten hold 3% to 4.5%. About this clonotype itself: Its specificity is unknown.

Points from the study as a whole: With unsorted PBMCs, a conclusive comparison of naive versus antigen-experienced cells was not possible.

This CDR3 is 13 amino acids long. Trimming pared 4 bases from V and 4 bases from J, leaving 11 bases between. CDR1 and CDR2 (germline): SQVTM, ANQGSEA. Each donor's blood draw was 8.5 to 10 milliliters of peripheral blood. The same data also went into a second study, on T cells of mothers and their children.

The sequencing input was blood. V usage is TRBV29-1 and J usage is TRBJ1-5; D is undetermined. This sequence originates from a boy aged 2 to 10 in good health. This CDR3 reads CSVGGNRNQPQHF. CDR3 nucleotides: TGCAGCGTTGGTGGGAATCGGAATCAGCCCCAGCATTTT.